This TCR beta chain was recovered during a study of cytomegalovirus exposure and HLA in healthy donors. The CDR3 is made up of 14 amino acids. Germline V gene lookup returns CDR1 MGHRA and CDR2 YSYEKL. V lost 4 bases, J lost 3 bases, and 9 bases lay in between. PCR amplification relied on 60 Vbeta primers (plus 13 Jbeta primers). Data came from immunoSEQ multiplex PCR; TCRdb stores just in-frame clones and leaves some out. The sample lists 90,000 to 130,000 clones; about 73% were seen once. The TCR originated in a woman in her twenties or thirties in good health and CMV-seronegative. Sequences were obtained from PBMCs. The chain combines TRBV4-1 with TRBJ1-4; a weak D match, TRBD1 (5 bases). The CDR3 reads CASSLGLSNEKLFF. The CDR3 DNA reads TGCGCCAGCAGCCTGGGACTGTCTAATGAAAAACTGTTTTTT.